The 23 T cell receptor beta chains below were found in one sample sequenced in a study of blood T cell repertoires in COVID-19. Measured with immunoSEQ multiplex PCR; TCRdb has only the in-frame clones, and not every one. This table has fewer than 70,000 clones, roughly 85% appearing once. The sequenced material came from peripheral blood. These receptors were collected from a man older than 75 with acute or convalescent COVID-19.

The rearrangement links TRBV7-2 to TRBJ2-3, with 11 bases matching TRBD2. J gave up 5 bases and V 1 base, and 5 bases lay outside the gene matches. CDR3 length: 16 amino acids. Germline assignment: CDR1 SGHTA and CDR2 FQGNSA. CDR3 loop: CASSLGRGLAGDTQYF. The CDR3 region has the DNA TGTGCCAGCAGCTTAGGGAGAGGACTAGCGGGAGATACGCAGTATTTT.

The chain employs TRBV24-1 and TRBJ2-3; D possibly corresponds to TRBD2 (6 bases). Germline V lookup: CDR1 KGHDR, CDR2 SFDVKD. With 3 bases removed from V and 2 bases from J, the gap between germline ends came to 17 bases. The CDR3 sequence is 17 residues long. DNA of the CDR3: TGTGCCACCAGTGATCCCTCAGAAGGAGGGGCCACAGATACGCAGTATTTT. Encoded protein: CATSDPSEGGATDTQYF.

Here the CDR3 reads CASSVAGTRIHEQYF. The DNA of the CDR3 is TGTGCCAGCAGCGTAGCGGGGACTAGAATCCACGAGCAGTACTTC. V is TRBV9 and J is TRBJ2-7, with 8 bases identical to TRBD2. The CDR3 is made up of 15 amino acids. The trim removed 0 bases at V and 5 bases at J, leaving 7 bases unmatched. Germline CDR1 and CDR2: SGDLS and YYNGEE.

This clone was detected once. V and J are TRBV10-3 and TRBJ2-5, with D tentatively TRBD2 (6 bases). The germline gives CDR1 ENHRY, CDR2 SYGVKD. Trimming left V 0 bases short and J 2 bases short, with 13 bases between. The CDR3 runs 16 residues. The CDR3 DNA reads TGTGCCATCAGTGAGTCTCCGGGAGTTCCTCAAGAGACCCAGTACTTC. Its translation: CAISESPGVPQETQYF.

The genes are TRBV12-3 or TRBV12-4 and TRBJ1-2; D not resolved. The CDR3 loop spans 13 amino acids. V was clipped by 6 bases and J by 8 bases, with 16 bases between them. The chain's CDR3 is CASRRRKEGGYTF. CDR3 DNA sequence: TGTGCCAGCAGACGGCGGAAGGAGGGAGGCTACACCTTC.

This clone was picked up one time. This chain links TRBV10-3 with TRBJ2-7; 7 nucleotides align to TRBD1. CDR1 is ENHRY and CDR2 is SYGVKD in the germline V gene. V gave up 3 bases and J gave up 6 bases; unmatched junction bases: 8. CDR3 size: 14 residues. This CDR3 reads CAISERQGSVEQYF. CDR3 sequence (DNA): TGTGCCATCAGTGAAAGACAGGGTTCAGTCGAGCAGTACTTC.

The CDR3 sequence is CASSHWTGTHEQYF. CDR3 DNA: TGTGCCAGCAGCCACTGGACAGGGACGCACGAGCAGTACTTC. The rearrangement links TRBV3-1 (or the pseudogene TRBV3-2) to TRBJ2-7; TRBD1 matches at 8 bases. CDR1 and CDR2 (germline): LGHDT, YNNKEL (reference sequence). CDR3 size: 14 residues. V gave up 3 bases and J gave up 5 bases; unmatched junction bases: 6.

The rearrangement links TRBV19 to TRBJ1-2; unclear D gene. This CDR3 has 14 residues. The V and J ends lost 6 bases and 4 bases respectively, with 15 bases between them. Germline V gives CDR1 LNHDA, CDR2 SQIVND (reference sequence). Here the CDR3 reads CASSLIGLLYGYTF. CDR3 sequence (DNA): TGTGCCAGTAGCCTCATCGGGTTGCTCTATGGCTACACCTTC.

CDR3 nucleotide sequence: TGTGCCAGCAGCTTGAAGGGGTCTTCCTACGAGCAGTACTTC. It specifies CASSLKGSSYEQYF. The chain combines TRBV7-9 with TRBJ2-7, with D possibly being TRBD1 (5 bases). Germline V CDR1 and CDR2: SEHNR, FQNEAQ (reference sequence). This CDR3 contains 14 residues. V lost 3 bases to trimming and J lost 1 base, with 10 bases between them.

This chain connects TRBV4-1 to TRBJ2-1; D perhaps matches TRBD2 (6 bases). V was pared by 1 base and J by 5 bases, with 9 bases between. There are 14 residues in the CDR3. Germline V CDR1 and CDR2: MGHRA, YSYEKL. The CDR3 DNA reads as TGCGCCAGCAGCCAAGTGGGACTTCACAATGAGCAGTTCTTC. This codes for CASSQVGLHNEQFF.

The J gene is TRBJ1-4, the V gene TRBV3-1 (or the pseudogene TRBV3-2); D gene ambiguous. Germline CDR1 reads LGHDT; CDR2 reads YNNKEL (reference sequence). The V gene lost 2 bases and the J gene lost 5 bases, with 12 bases spanning the gap. The length of the CDR3 is 15 residues. The CDR3 sequence: CASSQQTGRNEKLFF. In DNA, the CDR3 is TGTGCCAGCAGCCAACAGACGGGAAGAAATGAAAAACTGTTTTTT.

The chain uses TRBV7-8 and TRBJ2-3; 11 nucleotides line up with TRBD2. J lost 1 base, V lost 1 base, and 7 bases had no gene match. The CDR3 covers 18 residues. Germline assignment: CDR1 SGHVS and CDR2 FQNEAQ. The CDR3 loop reads CASSLGVAGGPRTDTQYF. CDR3 in DNA: TGTGCCAGCAGCTTAGGGGTAGCGGGAGGGCCGCGCACAGATACGCAGTATTTT.

Written as DNA, the CDR3 is TGTGCCACCAGTGAACATAGCGGGAGTGGCACAGATACGCAGTATTTT. Protein sequence: CATSEHSGSGTDTQYF. The chain employs TRBV24-1 and TRBJ2-3; 9 nucleotides line up with TRBD2. CDR1 is KGHDR, CDR2 SFDVKD, per germline. V shed 4 bases and J 1 base; nucleotides not matched to a gene: 5. This CDR3 region has 16 residues.

The chain joins TRBV21-1 to TRBJ2-5; TRBD1 was called by the table and not checked on the DNA. TRBV21-1 corresponds to a pseudogene. This CDR3 is built from 15 residues. This CDR3 is CASSQGQGAQKTQYF. CDR3 DNA: TGTGCCAGCAGCCAGGGACAGGGGGCACAAAAGACCCAGTACTTC.

The J gene is TRBJ1-1, the V gene TRBV28, with 9 bases aligning to TRBD1. V gave up 6 bases and J gave up 11 bases; unmatched junction bases: 16. Looked up from germline, CDR1 is MDHEN and CDR2 is SYDVKM. CDR3 length: 15 amino acids. The CDR3 DNA is TGTGCCAGCAGAATAGGACAGGGGACGCGACTTCGTGCTTTCTTT. Protein sequence: CASRIGQGTRLRAFF.

The chain links TRBV6-1 to TRBJ2-1; 10 bases line up with TRBD2. CDR1 and CDR2 (germline): MNHNS, SASEGT. The CDR3 runs 15 residues. Losses at the gene ends were 7 bases for V and 6 bases for J; bases not matched to a gene: 9. For the CDR3, the DNA is TGTGCCAGCACTGCCGCTAGCGGGAGTACCAATGAGCAGTTCTTC. Translation gives CASTAASGSTNEQFF.

On this clone itself: This CDR3 is also generated by other DNA sequences in the sample. The chain recombines TRBV30 with TRBJ1-5; TRBD1 agrees at 8 bases. The CDR3 extends over 15 amino acids. V shed 3 bases, J shed 0 bases, and the junction held 4 bases outside the gene matches. The germline V gene encodes CDR1 GTSNPN and CDR2 SVGIG (reference sequence). As DNA, the CDR3 is TGTGCCTGGAGCGCCGGACAGGGTAGCAATCAGCCCCAGCATTTT. This gives the protein CAWSAGQGSNQPQHF.

This rearrangement joins TRBV4-2 to TRBJ2-1, with 13 bases aligning to TRBD2. Per the germline V gene, CDR1 is LGHNA and CDR2 is YNFKEQ. The CDR3 is made up of 16 amino acids. With V trimmed by 0 bases and J by 6 bases, 2 bases remained unmatched. CDR3 coding DNA: TGTGCCAGCAGCCAAGATTGGACTAGCGGGAGCAATGAGCAGTTCTTC. This gives the protein CASSQDWTSGSNEQFF.

CDR3 bases: TGTGCCAGTATGAGGACAGCTAACTATGGCTACACCTTC. Protein product: CASMRTANYGYTF. The V call is TRBV19, the J call TRBJ1-2, with a weak D call TRBD1 (6 bases). Trimming removed 7 bases at V and 0 bases at J, with 9 bases between. Germline CDR1 is LNHDA and CDR2 is SQIVND (reference sequence). The CDR3 spans 13 residues. Full variable domain (missing parts from reference TRBV19 and TRBJ1-2): DGGITQSPKYLFRKEGQNVTLSCEQNLNHDAMYWYRQDPGQGLRLIYYSQIVNDFQKGDIAEGYSVSREKKESFPLTVTSAQKNPTAFYLCASMRTANYGYTFGSGTRLTVV.

CDR3 coding DNA: TGCAGTGCTAGTCCCGGCGGGGGGACGGGCAATCAGCCCCAGCATTTT. It translates to CSASPGGGTGNQPQHF. The chain employs TRBV20-1 and TRBJ1-5, with TRBD1 as a possible D gene (5 bases). Looked up from germline, CDR1 is DFQATT and CDR2 is SNEGSKA (reference sequence). The CDR3 sequence is 16 residues long. V gave up 3 bases and J gave up 2 bases, with 17 bases separating them.

This chain links TRBV7-9 with TRBJ1-5; 8 bases map to TRBD1. The germline V gene encodes CDR1 SEHNR and CDR2 FQNEAQ (reference sequence). Trimming took 0 bases from V and 5 from J; bases not matched to a gene: 9. CDR3 length: 17 amino acids. The CDR3 loop reads CASSLASWQGAYQPQHF. CDR3 sequence (DNA): TGTGCCAGCAGCTTAGCCTCTTGGCAGGGGGCTTATCAGCCCCAGCATTTT.

The chain employs TRBV12-5 and TRBJ1-2, with 8 bases lining up with TRBD1. This CDR3 spans 14 amino acids. Trimming cost V 5 bases and J 7 bases; bases outside gene matches: 9. Germline V gene data show CDR1 as LGHNT and CDR2 as FRNRAP. CDR3 residues: CASGRSGGAFGYTF. The CDR3 DNA follows: TGTGCTAGTGGTCGTTCAGGGGGCGCCTTTGGCTACACCTTC.

The chain couples TRBV28 to TRBJ2-1; 8 nucleotides match TRBD2. The V gene's germline CDR1 is MDHEN and CDR2 SYDVKM. This CDR3 comprises 16 residues. The ends lost 5 bases at V and 1 base at J; junction bases unmatched: 7. The CDR3 loop is CASSPSGSKSYNEQFF. CDR3 nucleotide sequence: TGTGCCAGCAGTCCCAGCGGGAGTAAGTCCTACAATGAGCAGTTCTTC.